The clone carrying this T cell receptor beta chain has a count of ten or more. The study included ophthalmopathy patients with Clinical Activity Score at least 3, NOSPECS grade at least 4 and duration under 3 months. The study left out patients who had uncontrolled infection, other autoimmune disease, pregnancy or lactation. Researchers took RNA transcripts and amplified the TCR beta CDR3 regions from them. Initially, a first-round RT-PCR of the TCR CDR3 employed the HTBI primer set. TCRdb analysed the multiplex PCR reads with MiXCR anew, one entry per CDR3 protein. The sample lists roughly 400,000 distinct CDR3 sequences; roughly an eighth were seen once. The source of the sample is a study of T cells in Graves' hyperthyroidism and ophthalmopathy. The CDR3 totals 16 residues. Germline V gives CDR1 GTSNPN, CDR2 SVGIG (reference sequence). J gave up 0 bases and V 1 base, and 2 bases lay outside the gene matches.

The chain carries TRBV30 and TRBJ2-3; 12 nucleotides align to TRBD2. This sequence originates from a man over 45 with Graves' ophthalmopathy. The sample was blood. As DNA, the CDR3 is TGTGCCTGGAGTGAGGGGACTAGCGGGAGCACAGATACGCAGTATTTT. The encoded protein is CAWSEGTSGSTDTQYF.